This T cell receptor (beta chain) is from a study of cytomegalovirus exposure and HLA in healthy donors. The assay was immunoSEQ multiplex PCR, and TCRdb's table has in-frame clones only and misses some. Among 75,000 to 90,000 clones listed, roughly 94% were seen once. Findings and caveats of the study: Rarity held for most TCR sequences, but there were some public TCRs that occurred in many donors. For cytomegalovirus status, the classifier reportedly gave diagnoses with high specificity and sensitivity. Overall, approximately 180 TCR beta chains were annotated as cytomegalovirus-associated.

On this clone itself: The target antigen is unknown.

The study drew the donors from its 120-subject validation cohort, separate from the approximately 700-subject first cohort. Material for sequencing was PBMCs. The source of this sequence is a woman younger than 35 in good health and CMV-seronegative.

CDR3 in DNA: TGTGCCAGCATGAGGGGGCGAGAAGCTTTCTTT. It codes for CASMRGREAFF. The J gene is TRBJ1-1, the V gene TRBV6-5, with 7 bases identical to TRBD1. Germline V lookup: CDR1 MNHEY, CDR2 SVGAGI. V shed 7 bases and J 8 bases; nucleotides not matched to a gene: 4. The CDR3 has 11 amino acids.